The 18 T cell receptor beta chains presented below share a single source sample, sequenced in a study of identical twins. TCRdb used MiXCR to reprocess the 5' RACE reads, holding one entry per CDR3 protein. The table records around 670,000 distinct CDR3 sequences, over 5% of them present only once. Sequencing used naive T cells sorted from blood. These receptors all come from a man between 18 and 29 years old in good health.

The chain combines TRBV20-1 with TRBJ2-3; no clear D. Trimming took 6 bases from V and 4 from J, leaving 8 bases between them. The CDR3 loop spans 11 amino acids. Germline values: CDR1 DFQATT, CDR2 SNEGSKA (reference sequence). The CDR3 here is CSARRSDTQYF. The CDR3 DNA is TGCAGTGCCCGACGGTCAGATACGCAGTATTTT.

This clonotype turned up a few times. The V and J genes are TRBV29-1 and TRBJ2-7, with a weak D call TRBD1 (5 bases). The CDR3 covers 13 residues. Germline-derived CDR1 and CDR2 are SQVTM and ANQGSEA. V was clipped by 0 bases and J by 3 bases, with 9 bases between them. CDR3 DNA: TGCAGCGTTGAAGATAGGACAAGCTACGAGCAGTACTTC. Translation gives CSVEDRTSYEQYF.

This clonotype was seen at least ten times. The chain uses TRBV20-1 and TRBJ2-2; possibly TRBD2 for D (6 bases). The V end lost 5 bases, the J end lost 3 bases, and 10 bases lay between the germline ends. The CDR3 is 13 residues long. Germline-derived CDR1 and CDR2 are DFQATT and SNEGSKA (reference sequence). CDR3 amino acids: CSALGRDTGELFF. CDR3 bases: TGCAGTGCTCTCGGGAGAGACACCGGGGAGCTGTTTTTT.

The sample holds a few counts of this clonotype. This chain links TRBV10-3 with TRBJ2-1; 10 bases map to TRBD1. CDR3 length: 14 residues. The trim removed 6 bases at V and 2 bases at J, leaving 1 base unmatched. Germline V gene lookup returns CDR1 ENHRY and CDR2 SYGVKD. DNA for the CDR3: TGTGCCATCAGCGGACAGGGGGCCTACAATGAGCAGTTCTTC. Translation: CAISGQGAYNEQFF.

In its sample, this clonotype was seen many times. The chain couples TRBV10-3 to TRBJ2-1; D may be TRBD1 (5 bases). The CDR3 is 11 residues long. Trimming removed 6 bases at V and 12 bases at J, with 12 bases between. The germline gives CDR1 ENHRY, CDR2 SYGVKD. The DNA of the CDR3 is TGTGCCATCAGGACAGAATGGGGGCAGTTCTTC. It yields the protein CAIRTEWGQFF.

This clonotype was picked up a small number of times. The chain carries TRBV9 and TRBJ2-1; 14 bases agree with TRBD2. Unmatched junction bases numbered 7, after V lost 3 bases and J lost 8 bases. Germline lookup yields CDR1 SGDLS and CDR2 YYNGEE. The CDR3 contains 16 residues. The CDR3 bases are TGTGCCAGCAGCGCCCGGACTAGCGGGAGGACCCATGAGCAGTTCTTC. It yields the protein CASSARTSGRTHEQFF.

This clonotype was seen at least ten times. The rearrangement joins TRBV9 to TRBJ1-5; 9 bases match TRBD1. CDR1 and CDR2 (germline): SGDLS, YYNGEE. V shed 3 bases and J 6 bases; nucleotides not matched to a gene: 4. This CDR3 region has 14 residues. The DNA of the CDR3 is TGTGCCAGCAGCGCGGGACAGGGCTTTCAGCCCCAGCATTTT. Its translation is CASSAGQGFQPQHF.

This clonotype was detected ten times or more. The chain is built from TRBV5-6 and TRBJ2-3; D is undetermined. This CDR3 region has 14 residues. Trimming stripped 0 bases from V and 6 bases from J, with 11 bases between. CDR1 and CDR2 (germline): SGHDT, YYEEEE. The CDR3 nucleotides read TGTGCCAGCAGCTTGGGTGTTTCGTCGGATACGCAGTATTTT. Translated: CASSLGVSSDTQYF.

CDR3 sequence: CASSWTGRYNEQFF. DNA of the CDR3: TGTGCCAGCAGTTGGACAGGACGATACAATGAGCAGTTCTTC. The gene calls are TRBV27 and TRBJ2-1, with 7 bases matching TRBD1. V shed 4 bases and J 4 bases; nucleotides not matched to a gene: 4. The CDR3 covers 14 residues. Germline CDR1 MNHEY, CDR2 SMNVEV (reference sequence).

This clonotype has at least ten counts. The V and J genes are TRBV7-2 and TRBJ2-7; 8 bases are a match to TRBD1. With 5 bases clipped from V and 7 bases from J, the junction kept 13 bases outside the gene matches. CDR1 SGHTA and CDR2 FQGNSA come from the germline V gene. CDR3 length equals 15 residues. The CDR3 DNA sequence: TGTGCCAGCAGCGGACCCGGGACAGGCTTCCGAGAGCAGTACTTC. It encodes CASSGPGTGFREQYF.

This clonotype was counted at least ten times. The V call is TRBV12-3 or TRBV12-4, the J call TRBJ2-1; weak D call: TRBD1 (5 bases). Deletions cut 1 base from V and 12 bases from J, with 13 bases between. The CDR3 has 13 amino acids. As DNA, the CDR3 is TGTGCCAGCAGTTTAGTCCCGACTGGGGCGCAGTTCTTC. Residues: CASSLVPTGAQFF.

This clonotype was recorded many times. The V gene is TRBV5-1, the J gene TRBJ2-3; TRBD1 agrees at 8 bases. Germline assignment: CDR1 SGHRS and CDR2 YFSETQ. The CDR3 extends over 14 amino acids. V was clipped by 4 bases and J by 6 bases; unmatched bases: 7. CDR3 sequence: CASSVGTGGDTQYF. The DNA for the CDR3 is TGCGCCAGCAGCGTCGGGACAGGCGGTGATACGCAGTATTTT. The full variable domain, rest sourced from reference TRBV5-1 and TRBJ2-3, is KAGVTQTPRYLIKTRGQQVTLSCSPISGHRSVSWYQQTPGQGLQFLFEYFSETQRNKGNFPGRFSGRQFSNSRSEMNVSTLELGDSALYLCASSVGTGGDTQYFGPGTRLTVL.

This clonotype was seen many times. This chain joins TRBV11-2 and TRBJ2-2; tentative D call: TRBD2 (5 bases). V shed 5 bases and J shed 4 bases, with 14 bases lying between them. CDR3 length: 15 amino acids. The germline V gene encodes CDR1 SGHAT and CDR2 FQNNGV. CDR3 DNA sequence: TGTGCCAGCAGCCGTACTACGGGGAGCACCGGGGAGCTGTTTTTT. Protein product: CASSRTTGSTGELFF.

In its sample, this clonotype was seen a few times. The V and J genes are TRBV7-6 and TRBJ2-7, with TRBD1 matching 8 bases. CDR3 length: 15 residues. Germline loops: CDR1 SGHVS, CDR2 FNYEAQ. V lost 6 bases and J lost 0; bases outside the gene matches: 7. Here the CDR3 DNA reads TGTGCCAGCAGTGCTAACAGGGGGAGCTCCTACGAGCAGTACGTC. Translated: CASSANRGSSYEQYV.

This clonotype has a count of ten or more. The CDR3 loop is CSARATVYSNQPQHF. CDR3 DNA: TGCAGTGCTAGGGCTACAGTGTATAGCAATCAGCCCCAGCATTTT. The chain links TRBV20-1 to TRBJ1-5, with D unclear. The CDR3 spans 15 residues. Between the trimmed V and J ends, which lost 3 bases and 0 bases, there was a span of 12 bases. Looked up from germline, CDR1 is DFQATT and CDR2 is SNEGSKA (reference sequence).

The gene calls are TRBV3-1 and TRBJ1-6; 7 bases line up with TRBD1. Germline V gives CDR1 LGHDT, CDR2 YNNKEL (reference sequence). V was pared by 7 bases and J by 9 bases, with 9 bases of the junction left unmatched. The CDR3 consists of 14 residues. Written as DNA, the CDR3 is TGTGCCAGCAACAAAGGACAGGACTTTTCACCCCTCCACTTT. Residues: CASNKGQDFSPLHF.

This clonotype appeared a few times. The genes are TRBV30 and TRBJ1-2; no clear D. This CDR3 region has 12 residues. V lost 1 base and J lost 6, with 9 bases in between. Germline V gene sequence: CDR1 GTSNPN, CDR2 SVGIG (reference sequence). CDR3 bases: TGTGCCTGGAGTGAGTCACGACATGGCTACACCTTC. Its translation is CAWSESRHGYTF.

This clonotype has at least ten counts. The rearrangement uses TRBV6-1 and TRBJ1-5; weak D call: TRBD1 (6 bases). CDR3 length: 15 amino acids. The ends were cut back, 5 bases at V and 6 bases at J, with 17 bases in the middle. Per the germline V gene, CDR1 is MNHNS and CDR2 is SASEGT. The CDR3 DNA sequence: TGTGCCAGCAGTCTTGGGGGGGCTTGGGGTCAGCCCCAGCATTTT. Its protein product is CASSLGGAWGQPQHF.